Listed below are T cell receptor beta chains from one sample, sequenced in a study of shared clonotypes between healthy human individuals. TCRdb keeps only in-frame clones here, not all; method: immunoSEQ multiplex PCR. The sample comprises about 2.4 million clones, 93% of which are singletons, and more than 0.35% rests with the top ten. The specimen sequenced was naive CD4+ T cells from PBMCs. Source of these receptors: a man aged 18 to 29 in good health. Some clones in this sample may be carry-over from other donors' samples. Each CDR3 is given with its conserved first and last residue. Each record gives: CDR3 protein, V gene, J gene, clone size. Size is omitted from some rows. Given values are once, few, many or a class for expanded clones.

cdr3_aa: CASSQGGYQPQHF
v_call: TRBV6-5
j_call: TRBJ1-5
clone_size: .

cdr3_aa: CASSVSRTGNEQYF
v_call: TRBV5-1
j_call: TRBJ2-7
clone_size: .

cdr3_aa: CASSLETGNQPQHF
v_call: TRBV7-8
j_call: TRBJ1-5
clone_size: .

cdr3_aa: CASSQDKTSGSPYEQYF
v_call: TRBV4-2
j_call: TRBJ2-7
clone_size: .

cdr3_aa: CASRGQVSSYEQYF
v_call: TRBV6-1
j_call: TRBJ2-7
clone_size: .

cdr3_aa: CASRDGQGRDQPQHF
v_call: TRBV19
j_call: TRBJ1-5
clone_size: .

cdr3_aa: CASSLSGQFFNEQFF
v_call: TRBV7-9
j_call: TRBJ2-1
clone_size: .

cdr3_aa: CASTARMIVTGELFF
v_call: TRBV5-1
j_call: TRBJ2-2
clone_size: .

cdr3_aa: CASSRGQPGSYEQYF
v_call: TRBV11-1
j_call: TRBJ2-7
clone_size: .

cdr3_aa: CASSTGVNYGYTF
v_call: TRBV19
j_call: TRBJ1-2
clone_size: once

cdr3_aa: CASSPRTGYSTDTQYF
v_call: TRBV9
j_call: TRBJ2-3
clone_size: once

cdr3_aa: CASSLPGSLSQPQHF
v_call: TRBV28
j_call: TRBJ1-5
clone_size: .

cdr3_aa: CASSPGVQSQGPEAFF
v_call: TRBV18
j_call: TRBJ1-1
clone_size: .

cdr3_aa: CAWLGAAEAFF
v_call: TRBV30
j_call: TRBJ1-1
clone_size: few

cdr3_aa: CASSPQTGAETQYF
v_call: TRBV19
j_call: TRBJ2-5
clone_size: .

cdr3_aa: CASSQVGRLNTEAFF
v_call: TRBV4-1
j_call: TRBJ1-1
clone_size: .

cdr3_aa: CASSQRESSYNEQFF
v_call: TRBV2
j_call: TRBJ2-1
clone_size: .

cdr3_aa: CASSRSPYEQYF
v_call: TRBV4-1
j_call: TRBJ2-7
clone_size: .

cdr3_aa: CASSSTGFGSYEQYF
v_call: TRBV5-1
j_call: TRBJ2-7
clone_size: .

cdr3_aa: CASSEMGQGAEGYTF
v_call: TRBV6-1
j_call: TRBJ1-2
clone_size: .

cdr3_aa: CSVEGHQNTEAFF
v_call: TRBV29-1
j_call: TRBJ1-1
clone_size: .

cdr3_aa: CASSATSNNEQFF
v_call: TRBV7-3
j_call: TRBJ2-1
clone_size: .

cdr3_aa: CASSVGAIYGYTF
v_call: TRBV10-2
j_call: TRBJ1-2
clone_size: .

cdr3_aa: CASSPAPYGYTF
v_call: TRBV5-5
j_call: TRBJ1-2
clone_size: few

cdr3_aa: CASSQTLAGDYNEQFF
v_call: TRBV4-1
j_call: TRBJ2-1
clone_size: .

cdr3_aa: CASILDSYYEQYF
v_call: TRBV2
j_call: TRBJ2-7
clone_size: .

cdr3_aa: CASSVGSGRALETQYF
v_call: TRBV9
j_call: TRBJ2-5
clone_size: .

cdr3_aa: CAWSVKGVTGELFF
v_call: TRBV30
j_call: TRBJ2-2
clone_size: .

cdr3_aa: CASSEVSGNTIYF
v_call: TRBV6-1
j_call: TRBJ1-3
clone_size: few

cdr3_aa: CAWRILAGIKETQYF
v_call: TRBV30
j_call: TRBJ2-5
clone_size: .

cdr3_aa: CASSLNRPGGDGYTF
v_call: TRBV7-2
j_call: TRBJ1-2
clone_size: .

cdr3_aa: CAIGDGRGNYGYTF
v_call: TRBV10-3
j_call: TRBJ1-2
clone_size: .

cdr3_aa: CASSQGPAQETQYF
v_call: TRBV4-1
j_call: TRBJ2-5
clone_size: few

cdr3_aa: CASSLNWGELFF
v_call: TRBV5-1
j_call: TRBJ2-2
clone_size: .

cdr3_aa: CASTSFGGNTEAFF
v_call: TRBV28
j_call: TRBJ1-1
clone_size: .

cdr3_aa: CASSSRQGGNTIYF
v_call: TRBV7-2
j_call: TRBJ1-3
clone_size: .

cdr3_aa: CASRYAGEETQYF
v_call: TRBV2
j_call: TRBJ2-5
clone_size: .

cdr3_aa: CASSVPRGDTEAFF
v_call: TRBV2
j_call: TRBJ1-1
clone_size: .

cdr3_aa: CASSPRLSHSLSGANVLTF
v_call: TRBV11-2
j_call: TRBJ2-6
clone_size: .

cdr3_aa: CASSFNGATNEKLFF
v_call: TRBV27
j_call: TRBJ1-4
clone_size: .

cdr3_aa: CASSFSGKLSSDTQYF
v_call: TRBV7-9
j_call: TRBJ2-3
clone_size: .

cdr3_aa: CASSVGAEANTGELFF
v_call: TRBV9
j_call: TRBJ2-2
clone_size: once

cdr3_aa: CASKALAGGSDTQYF
v_call: TRBV5-8
j_call: TRBJ2-3
clone_size: .

cdr3_aa: CASSQTPPWELFF
v_call: TRBV6-6
j_call: TRBJ2-2
clone_size: .

cdr3_aa: CASSQDDGNNQPQHF
v_call: TRBV4-3
j_call: TRBJ1-5
clone_size: .

cdr3_aa: CASVKTSGRAGLGETQYF
v_call: TRBV6-4
j_call: TRBJ2-5
clone_size: .

cdr3_aa: CASSVGERTKETQYF
v_call: TRBV9
j_call: TRBJ2-5
clone_size: .

cdr3_aa: CASTAPGSYEQYF
v_call: TRBV25-1
j_call: TRBJ2-7
clone_size: .

cdr3_aa: CASKPRDRPYEQYF
v_call: TRBV28
j_call: TRBJ2-7
clone_size: .

cdr3_aa: CASSLMGGGAYQPQHF
v_call: TRBV28
j_call: TRBJ1-5
clone_size: .

cdr3_aa: CASSGPGQGSTGELFF
v_call: TRBV10-1
j_call: TRBJ2-2
clone_size: once

cdr3_aa: CASSSLSGNTIYF
v_call: TRBV5-6
j_call: TRBJ1-3
clone_size: .

cdr3_aa: CASSREREGLSEQYF
v_call: TRBV10-2
j_call: TRBJ2-7
clone_size: once

cdr3_aa: CASSLGTYNTGELFF
v_call: TRBV5-6
j_call: TRBJ2-2
clone_size: few

cdr3_aa: CASSRDRGLEQYF
v_call: TRBV18
j_call: TRBJ2-7
clone_size: .

cdr3_aa: CASRAGTANTGELFF
v_call: TRBV6-1
j_call: TRBJ2-2
clone_size: few

cdr3_aa: CASSQEKSPIHRGHSYEQYF
v_call: TRBV4-3
j_call: TRBJ2-7
clone_size: .

cdr3_aa: CASSLTGNLYNEQFF
v_call: TRBV7-3
j_call: TRBJ2-1
clone_size: .